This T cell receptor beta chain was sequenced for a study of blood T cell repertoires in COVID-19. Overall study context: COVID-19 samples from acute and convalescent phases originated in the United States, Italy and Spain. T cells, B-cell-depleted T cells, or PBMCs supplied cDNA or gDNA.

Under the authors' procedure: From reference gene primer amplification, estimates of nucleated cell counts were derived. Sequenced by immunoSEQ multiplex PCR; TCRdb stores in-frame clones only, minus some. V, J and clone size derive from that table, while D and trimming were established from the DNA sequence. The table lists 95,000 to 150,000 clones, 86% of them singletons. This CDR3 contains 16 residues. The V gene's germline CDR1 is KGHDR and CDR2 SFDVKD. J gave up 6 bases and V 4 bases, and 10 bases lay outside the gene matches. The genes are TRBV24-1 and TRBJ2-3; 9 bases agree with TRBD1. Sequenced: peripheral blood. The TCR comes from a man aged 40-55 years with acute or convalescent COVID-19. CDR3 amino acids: CATSDSGTGPSDTQYF. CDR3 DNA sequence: TGTGCCACCAGTGACTCCGGGACAGGGCCATCGGATACGCAGTATTTT.